This T cell receptor (beta chain) was captured in a study of T-cell memory formation after mild COVID-19. Study at large: TCR clusters mostly belonged to single donors. Whole-study results and caveats: Specificity for SARS-CoV-2 was not confirmed among the second-wave clones peaking on day 37.

As to this clonotype: The target antigen is unknown.

Libraries for TCRalpha and TCRbeta carried sample barcodes and unique molecular identifiers via 5'RACE. MiXCR, applied by TCRdb to the 5' RACE reads, yields one record per CDR3 protein. The sample shows roughly 80,000 distinct CDR3 sequences, around 25% of them seen only once. The sample consisted of PBMCs or a T cell subset sorted from them (not recorded which). This sequence was found in a young man who had mild COVID-19 (a few samples of this study predate the infection). Cell type and time point are not known.

For the CDR3, the DNA is TGTGCCAGCAGCGCGACAGGAACGAACACCATATATTTT. It is translated as CASSATGTNTIYF. The V gene is TRBV7-2, the J gene TRBJ1-3, with D perhaps TRBD1 (6 bases). Germline V gives CDR1 SGHTA, CDR2 FQGNSA. The CDR3 is 13 amino acids. The ends were cut back, 5 bases at V and 7 bases at J, with 12 bases in the middle. The full variable domain, in which reference TRBV7-2 and TRBJ1-3 provide the parts outside the CDR3, is GAGVSQSPSNKVTEKGKDVELRCDPISGHTALYWYRQSLGQGLEFLIYFQGNSAPDKSGLPSDRFSAERTGGSVSTLTIQRTQQEDSAVYLCASSATGTNTIYFGEGSWLTVV.